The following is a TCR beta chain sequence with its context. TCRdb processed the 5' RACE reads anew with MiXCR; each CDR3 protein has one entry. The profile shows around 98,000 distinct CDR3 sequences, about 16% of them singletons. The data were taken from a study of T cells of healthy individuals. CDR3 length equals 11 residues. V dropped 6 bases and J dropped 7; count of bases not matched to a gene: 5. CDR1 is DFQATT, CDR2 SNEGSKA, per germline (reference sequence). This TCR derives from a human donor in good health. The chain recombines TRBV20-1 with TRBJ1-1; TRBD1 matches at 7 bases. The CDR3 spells CSARDRSEAFF. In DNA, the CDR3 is TGCAGTGCCCGGGACAGAAGTGAAGCTTTCTTT.